This record concerns one TCR beta chain sequence. Its antigen is unknown. The protocol was immunoSEQ multiplex PCR, while the TCRdb copy is restricted to in-frame clones and leaves out a portion. Of 130,000 to 150,000 clones in the sample, roughly 92% are singletons; the top ten hold around 1.8%. The CDR3 sequence is 15 residues long. Germline V CDR1 and CDR2: SGHNT, YYREEE (reference sequence). V was pared by 0 bases and J by 6 bases, with 12 bases between. The entry originates in a study of T cell responses to AZD1222 COVID-19 vaccine. Overall study findings and caveats: Clonal diversity may have been underestimated, and the donors were mostly white British, with more females than males. Among vaccine-associated CD4 TCRs, coverage spanned spike, with dominance at 160-218 and 743-854. Targeting of unmutated variant regions was reportedly seen in nearly half of spike-specific TCRs.

The sequencing used peripheral blood, collected on day 0 of AZD1222 vaccination. The sequence derives from an adult in good health. V gene TRBV5-4 combines with J gene TRBJ1-4; no reliable D call. CDR3 in DNA: TGTGCCAGCAGCTTGGACGGGGTATACTATGAAAAACTGTTTTTT. Translation gives CASSLDGVYYEKLFF.